Listed below are T cell receptor beta chains from one sample, sequenced in a study of blood T cells in healthy people across ages. TCRdb analysed the 5' RACE reads with MiXCR anew, one entry per CDR3 protein. Here the sample spans 750,000 to 850,000 distinct CDR3 sequences, about 25% being singletons. The sample also formed part of further work on T cells of mothers and their children.

The sample consisted of blood. The receptors were gathered from a boy between 5 and 17 years old in good health. Both conserved end residues are part of each CDR3. A D gene is named only where the DNA matches it firmly. A row's size may be missing; if present it is once, few, many or a size class.

j_gene,abundance,v_gene,d_gene,CDR3nt,CDR3aa
TRBJ2-7,-,TRBV6-2/TRBV6-3,TRBD2,TGTGCCAGCAGGGGCGGACTAGCGGGAGGCTACGAGCAGTACTTC,CASRGGLAGGYEQYF
TRBJ2-2,-,TRBV7-8,TRBD2,TGTGCCAGCAGGGAGGTCCGGGGGGGCGGCACCGGGGAGCTGTTTTTT,CASREVRGGGTGELFF
TRBJ2-2,few,TRBV4-1,-,TGCGCCAGCACCTGGAGTGGGACCGGGGAGCTGTTTTTT,CASTWSGTGELFF
TRBJ2-5,-,TRBV29-1,-,TGCAGCGTTGAAGAGAGAGGTCAGGGGATTAGAGAGACCCAGTACTTC,CSVEERGQGIRETQYF
TRBJ1-2,few,TRBV2,TRBD1,TGTGCCAGCAGCAGACAGGGGCAAGGCTATGGCTACACCTTC,CASSRQGQGYGYTF
TRBJ1-4,few,TRBV5-1,-,TGCGCCAGCAGCGCCAGCGTCGGAGAAAAACTGTTTTTT,CASSASVGEKLFF
TRBJ2-4,few,TRBV12-3/TRBV12-4,-,TGTGCCAGCAGTTTTCGAACAGCTGGGGACATTCAGTACTTC,CASSFRTAGDIQYF
TRBJ2-1,few,TRBV28,-,TGTGCCAGCAGCCTCTTAGTTGGCCCCCGTGGTGAGCAGTTCTTC,CASSLLVGPRGEQFF
TRBJ1-2,-,TRBV12-3/TRBV12-4,-,TGTGCCAGCAGTCCCTACGACGGCGCTGGCTATGGCTACACCTTC,CASSPYDGAGYGYTF
TRBJ1-1,-,TRBV5-1,-,TGCGCCAGCAGCTCCAGGGGATTCGGCCGCTCCACTGAAGCTTTCTTT,CASSSRGFGRSTEAFF
TRBJ2-1,few,TRBV6-5,-,TGTGCCACCGGTGGGGCGACCGGGAAGCAGTTCTTC,CATGGATGKQFF
TRBJ2-5,-,TRBV10-3,-,TGTGCCATCCGAGAGGCTGAAGAGACCCAGTACTTC,CAIREAEETQYF
TRBJ2-1,-,TRBV27,TRBD1,TGTGCCAGCAGTCCGACAGGGGCTAGCTCCTACAATGAGCAGTTCTTC,CASSPTGASSYNEQFF
TRBJ2-7,few,TRBV5-1,-,TGCGCCAGCAGCTCTGCCCGGGGGAGCTCCTACGAGCAGTACTTC,CASSSARGSSYEQYF
TRBJ2-7,-,TRBV6-6,-,TGTGCCAGCAGTTACTGGGAGACCTACGAGCAGTACTTC,CASSYWETYEQYF
TRBJ1-6,few,TRBV4-3,-,TGCGCCAGCAGCTCGGAAAGATGGGATAATTCACCCCTCCACTTT,CASSSERWDNSPLHF
TRBJ2-3,few,TRBV9,-,TGTGCCAGCAGCGTAGCCCACGGAAGCACAGATACGCAGTATTTT,CASSVAHGSTDTQYF
TRBJ1-4,few,TRBV20-1,-,TGCAGTGCGAGCGGGGGGGTTAATGAAAAACTGTTTTTT,CSASGGVNEKLFF
TRBJ2-3,-,TRBV29-1,TRBD2,TGCAGCGTTGAGGGACTAGCGGGAGGTGTTACAGATACGCAGTATTTT,CSVEGLAGGVTDTQYF
TRBJ2-5,few,TRBV27,TRBD1,TGTGCCAGCAGTCCATCAGGGGGCGTAGGAGAGACCCAGTACTTC,CASSPSGGVGETQYF
TRBJ2-1,-,TRBV5-4,TRBD2,TGTGCCAGCAGCTCCAAAACTAGCGGGAGTCACAATGAGCAGTTCTTC,CASSSKTSGSHNEQFF
TRBJ2-4,-,TRBV4-1,TRBD1,TGCGCCAGCAGCCAGGGGGACAGGGTAGCAAACATTCAGTACTTC,CASSQGDRVANIQYF
TRBJ2-1,once,TRBV3-1,TRBD2,TGTGCCAGCAGCCGGGCGACTTCCGGCGGGGGGGCCAAGTTCTTC,CASSRATSGGGAKFF
TRBJ1-5,-,TRBV2,-,TGTGCCAGCAGCTTGCTCCGGGACGGTAGCAATCAGCCCCAGCATTTT,CASSLLRDGSNQPQHF
TRBJ1-2,-,TRBV29-1,TRBD1,TGCAGCGTTGGCCCGACAGGGCCCCCCGCGGGCTACACCTTC,CSVGPTGPPAGYTF
TRBJ1-1,-,TRBV9,-,TGTGCCAGCAGCGTTGGGGGTTCGGGGATGAACACTGAAGCTTTCTTT,CASSVGGSGMNTEAFF
TRBJ2-3,-,TRBV12-3/TRBV12-4,TRBD2,TGTGCCAGCAGCCCCGCGGGGGACACAGATACGCAGTATTTT,CASSPAGDTDTQYF
TRBJ2-5,-,TRBV6-2/TRBV6-3,TRBD2,TGTGCCAGCAGTTACCCTAGACTAGCGGGGAACCAAGAGACCCAGTACTTC,CASSYPRLAGNQETQYF
TRBJ1-5,-,TRBV5-1,TRBD1,TGCGCCAGCAGCTACGGGACAGGGTATGGCCAGCCCCAGCATTTT,CASSYGTGYGQPQHF
TRBJ2-1,few,TRBV5-5,TRBD2,TGTGCCAGCACCAAACTGGGAGCTAGCGGGAGGGCTATTGAGCAGTTCTTC,CASTKLGASGRAIEQFF
TRBJ2-5,few,TRBV7-2,TRBD1,TGTGCCAGCAGCGGACAGGGGGGGAGGTACCAAGAGACCCAGTACTTC,CASSGQGGRYQETQYF
TRBJ1-1,few,TRBV29-1,-,TGCAGCAGTCACCGAGGGGACACTGAAGCTTTCTTT,CSSHRGDTEAFF
TRBJ2-1,many,TRBV6-5,-,TGTGCCAGCAGCCCGGGTACCTCCTACAATGAGCAGTTCTTC,CASSPGTSYNEQFF
TRBJ2-5,few,TRBV29-1,TRBD1,TGCAGCGTGGACAGGGGCTTAAAGGGGCAGTACTTC,CSVDRGLKGQYF
TRBJ2-2,once,TRBV9,-,TGTGCCAGCAGCGTAGGACCAGGGTCCGTCGGGGAGCTGTTTTTT,CASSVGPGSVGELFF
TRBJ1-2,-,TRBV7-2,-,TGTGCCAGCAACCCAACGGTTTTGGGGTATGGCTACACCTTC,CASNPTVLGYGYTF
TRBJ2-1,-,TRBV29-1,-,TGCAGCGGATCGGGACTGCTTTACGACAATGAGCAGTTCTTC,CSGSGLLYDNEQFF